This is a list of T cell receptor beta chains from one sample in a study of patients and donors after allogeneic stem cell transplantation. TCRdb passed the RT-PCR reads through MiXCR, listing each CDR3 protein once. This repertoire shows roughly 880,000 distinct CDR3 sequences, roughly 18% found once; its top ten account for 5% to 6.5%. Input material: blood, either unsorted or a sorted T cell fraction (not recorded which). These receptors came from a human donor who was either an allogeneic HSCT recipient or a stem cell or donor lymphocyte infusion donor (not recorded which). It is not recorded whose cells these are; they may come from a transplant donor. Each CDR3 is given with its conserved first and last residue. A D gene is named only where the DNA matches it firmly. Part of the rows lack a size; the others show once, few, many or a class for expanded clones.

V,J,D,size,DNA,CDR3
TRBV21-1,TRBJ2-7,.,.,TGTGCCAGCAGCCAATGCCGGGACAGGGGAGGCTACGAGCAGTACTTC,CASSQCRDRGGYEQYF
TRBV18,TRBJ1-1,.,.,TGTGCCAGCTCACCACCGTCGAGGGTAGCTGAAGCTTTCTTT,CASSPPSRVAEAFF
TRBV29-1,TRBJ2-2,.,.,TGCAGCGTTGAGGGGGAAGGGGGGGTCTCCGGGGAGCTGTTTTTT,CSVEGEGGVSGELFF
TRBV6-2/TRBV6-3,TRBJ2-2,.,few,TGTGCCAGCAGAGGACGGATGAACACCGGGGAGCTGTTTTTT,CASRGRMNTGELFF
TRBV27,TRBJ1-3,.,.,TGTGCCAGCCGCACCGCAGGGTTAGGAAACACCATATATTTT,CASRTAGLGNTIYF
TRBV29-1,TRBJ2-5,.,few,TGCAGCGTTGAGTGGCCAGGGGCACAAGAGACCCAGTACTTC,CSVEWPGAQETQYF
TRBV18,TRBJ1-1,.,few,TGTGCCAGCTCCTTAGCCCCATTTACAGCGAACACTGAAGCTTTCTTT,CASSLAPFTANTEAFF
TRBV28,TRBJ2-1,TRBD2,.,TGTGCCAGCAGGGGCGGGGGGGTATACAATGAGCAGTTCTTC,CASRGGGVYNEQFF
TRBV12-3/TRBV12-4,TRBJ2-2,.,many,TGTGCCAGCACCTCTTACGGGAACGGGGAGCTGTTTTTT,CASTSYGNGELFF
TRBV7-3,TRBJ1-4,.,.,TGTGCCAGCAGCTCCAGGGGTTCTCGGAAACTGTTTTTT,CASSSRGSRKLFF